This T cell receptor beta chain was identified in a study of blood T cell repertoires in COVID-19. Across the study: Whether acute or convalescent, the COVID-19 samples came from the United States, Italy and Spain. T cells, B-cell-depleted T cells, or PBMCs supplied cDNA or gDNA.

Authors' analysis steps: Nucleated cell counts were estimated from reference gene primer amplification. Sequencing used immunoSEQ multiplex PCR; TCRdb keeps in-frame clones, though not all of them. That table supplies the V and J calls and clone size; D and trimming were determined from the DNA. The data show about 39,000 clones, with roughly 80% seen just once and about a tenth held by the top ten. CDR3 size: 13 residues. Germline lookup yields CDR1 MDHEN and CDR2 SYDVKM. Trimming took 5 bases from V and 1 from J, leaving 8 bases between them. Material for sequencing was peripheral blood. This TCR came from a man aged 55 to 70 in a cohort sampled during active COVID-19. The chain combines TRBV28 with TRBJ1-1; no firm D call. CDR3 bases: TGTGCCAGCAGTGTCACGGGGAACACTGAAGCTTTCTTT. It codes for CASSVTGNTEAFF.